This T cell receptor beta chain was sequenced during a study of CD8 T cells in Susac syndrome. Reverse transcription of roughly 0.5 to 1 ug RNA was performed with random hexamers. TCRdb analysed the immunoSEQ multiplex PCR reads with MiXCR anew, one entry per CDR3 protein. The sample records around 280,000 distinct CDR3 sequences, about 85% being singletons. This clonotype was seen a few times. The receptor's source is a human donor with multiple sclerosis. Sequencing used CD8+ T cells from PBMCs.

The DNA for the CDR3 is TGTGCCAGCAGTTCCGAGTACAATGAGCAGTTCTTC. Its translation: CASSSEYNEQFF. The chain is built from TRBV28 and TRBJ2-1; D gene uncertain. CDR1 and CDR2 (germline): MDHEN, SYDVKM. CDR3 size: 12 residues. V lost 4 bases, J lost 4 bases, and 5 bases lay in between.